This T cell receptor beta chain was retrieved from a study of OX40 agonist ivuxolimab in advanced cancers. The wider study: Three patients, one with hepatocellular carcinoma and two with cutaneous melanoma, achieved partial responses.

Deletions cut 0 bases from V and 6 bases from J, with 6 bases between. Per germline, CDR1 LGHNA and CDR2 YSLEER. The CDR3 is 14 residues long. Clones were sequenced by immunoSEQ multiplex PCR, and TCRdb holds only the in-frame ones, with some missing. The sample has about 42,000 clones, approximately 80% seen once. V gene TRBV4-3 combines with J gene TRBJ1-6; perhaps TRBD1 as D (6 bases). This clonotype originated in an adult with an advanced solid tumor such as melanoma, head and neck, liver or kidney cancer. The starting material was CD4+ or CD8+ T cells sorted from blood, obtained in a trial of the OX40 agonist ivuxolimab. The chain's CDR3 is CASSQEGANSPLHF. CDR3 DNA: TGCGCCAGCAGCCAAGAGGGGGCTAATTCACCCCTCCACTTT.